The T cell receptor (beta chain) under discussion was sequenced for a study of CD4 T cells in relation to SARS-CoV-2 and coronaviruses. As for the study in general: After roughly ten days of antigen culture, PBMC TCR beta CDR3s were sequenced.

Before the COVID-19 pandemic, during about 2010-2019, CD4+ T cells were taken from unexposed donors. CD4+ T cells were isolated from the cells after about 11 days of culture. Testing used SARS-CoV-2 S/N and four cold-coronavirus spikes on unexposed-donor CD4+ T cells, cells permitting. Fresh IL-2 medium replaced half the medium on days 3 and 7. On this clone itself: The antigen is undetermined.

Trimming stripped 0 bases from V and 2 bases from J, with 8 bases between. Germline-derived CDR1 and CDR2 are GTSNPN and SVGIG (reference sequence). The CDR3 is 13 residues long. Only in-frame clones appear in the TCRdb table, and some are missing; sequencing was by immunoSEQ multiplex PCR. Of 9,500 to 15,000 clones in the sample, 69% were seen once. This TCR came from a human donor in good health. This chain uses TRBV30 with TRBJ2-7, with D unclear. The sequenced sample consisted of CD4+ T cells from PBMCs, cultured in vitro. Written as DNA, the CDR3 is TGTGCCTGGAGTGTGGAAGGGACCTACGAGCAGTACTTC. Amino acid sequence: CAWSVEGTYEQYF.